The rows below give T cell receptor beta chains drawn from one sample of a study of T cells in Graves' hyperthyroidism and ophthalmopathy. MiXCR, run by TCRdb on the multiplex PCR reads, gives a single entry per CDR3 protein. The sample has some 550,000 distinct CDR3 sequences, less than 25% seen once. The sample taken for sequencing was blood. The origin of the receptors is a man aged 18 to 29 with Graves' hyperthyroidism. Both conserved end residues are part of each CDR3. A D gene is named only where the DNA matches it firmly. Clone size is not always given. Where it is, it says once, few, many or a class for expanded clones.

v_call: TRBV11-2
j_call: TRBJ2-7
d_call: NA
clone_size: few
cdr3_nt: TGTGCCAGCAGCTTAGTGGGGGCTAGCGGCGGGTACGAGCAGTACTTC
cdr3_aa: CASSLVGASGGYEQYF

v_call: TRBV27
j_call: TRBJ1-2
d_call: NA
clone_size: NA
cdr3_nt: TGTGCCATCAGTTCCTACTATGGCTACACCTTC
cdr3_aa: CAISSYYGYTF

v_call: TRBV6-5
j_call: TRBJ2-2
d_call: NA
clone_size: many
cdr3_nt: TGTGCCAGCAGTTACATGGACACCGGGGAGCTGTTTTTT
cdr3_aa: CASSYMDTGELFF

v_call: TRBV12-3/TRBV12-4
j_call: TRBJ2-7
d_call: NA
clone_size: many
cdr3_nt: TGTGCCAGCAGCCGAGGGGACGGAGGATCCTACGAGCAGTACTTC
cdr3_aa: CASSRGDGGSYEQYF

v_call: TRBV27
j_call: TRBJ1-2
d_call: NA
clone_size: once
cdr3_nt: TGTGCCAGAAGTCCTCCCCCCGGGCCCCTCAACTATGGCTACACCTTC
cdr3_aa: CARSPPPGPLNYGYTF

v_call: TRBV6-1
j_call: TRBJ1-1
d_call: NA
clone_size: many
cdr3_nt: TGTGCCAGCAGACCAACAGGTGACACTGAAGCTTTCTTT
cdr3_aa: CASRPTGDTEAFF

v_call: TRBV12-3/TRBV12-4
j_call: TRBJ2-4
d_call: NA
clone_size: many
cdr3_nt: TGTGCCAGCAGCCCCGACGGTTCCCGAAACATTCAGTACTTC
cdr3_aa: CASSPDGSRNIQYF

v_call: TRBV28
j_call: TRBJ1-3
d_call: NA
clone_size: many
cdr3_nt: TGTGCCGCTCAGGACAGCTCTGGAAACACCATATATTTT
cdr3_aa: CAAQDSSGNTIYF

v_call: TRBV6-1
j_call: TRBJ2-2
d_call: TRBD1
clone_size: many
cdr3_nt: TGTGCCAGCAGAGAAACGGGACAGGGATACACCGGGGAGCTGTTTTTT
cdr3_aa: CASRETGQGYTGELFF

v_call: TRBV4-2
j_call: TRBJ2-2
d_call: NA
clone_size: NA
cdr3_nt: TGTGCCAGCAGCCAAGATCTCGGGACACGGTCGCTCGGGGAGCTGTTTTTT
cdr3_aa: CASSQDLGTRSLGELFF

v_call: TRBV20-1
j_call: TRBJ2-4
d_call: TRBD2
clone_size: NA
cdr3_nt: TGCAGTGCTAGAGATCGGCGACAGGACGGGAGGGGGGTAAACATTCAGTACTTC
cdr3_aa: CSARDRRQDGRGVNIQYF

v_call: TRBV2
j_call: TRBJ1-1
d_call: TRBD1
clone_size: NA
cdr3_nt: TGTGCCAGCACTCGCCAGGGGGTGCTTACTGAAGCTTTCTTT
cdr3_aa: CASTRQGVLTEAFF

v_call: TRBV10-3
j_call: TRBJ2-7
d_call: NA
clone_size: many
cdr3_nt: TGTGCCATCAGAAGGAACCCCTTAGACGAGCAGTACTTC
cdr3_aa: CAIRRNPLDEQYF

v_call: TRBV20-1
j_call: TRBJ2-2
d_call: NA
clone_size: many
cdr3_nt: TGCAGTGCTCCCCTAGCGTTGAACACCGGGGAGCTGTTTTTT
cdr3_aa: CSAPLALNTGELFF

v_call: TRBV10-3
j_call: TRBJ2-7
d_call: NA
clone_size: many
cdr3_nt: TGTGCCATCAGCTCAGGGATTGCCCACGAGCAGTACTTC
cdr3_aa: CAISSGIAHEQYF

v_call: TRBV12-3/TRBV12-4
j_call: TRBJ2-2
d_call: NA
clone_size: NA
cdr3_nt: TGTGCCAGCAGTTTTAGGGGGTGGAACACCGGGGAGCTGTTTTTT
cdr3_aa: CASSFRGWNTGELFF

v_call: TRBV24-1
j_call: TRBJ2-2
d_call: NA
clone_size: many
cdr3_nt: TGTGCCACCAGTCCACGAAATGTTCGGAGGCTGTTTTTT
cdr3_aa: CATSPRNVRRLFF

v_call: TRBV3-1
j_call: TRBJ1-1
d_call: NA
clone_size: few
cdr3_nt: TGTGCCAGCAGCCTCGAGGGGGGGGCGCGTTGGACTGAAGCTTTCTTT
cdr3_aa: CASSLEGGARWTEAFF

v_call: TRBV27
j_call: TRBJ1-3
d_call: NA
clone_size: many
cdr3_nt: TGTGCCAGCAGGCCTTCGGGTGGAAACACCATATATTTT
cdr3_aa: CASRPSGGNTIYF

v_call: TRBV19
j_call: TRBJ1-2
d_call: NA
clone_size: many
cdr3_nt: TGTGCCAGTGCCTTGGGCAACGCGAATGGCTACACCTTC
cdr3_aa: CASALGNANGYTF

v_call: TRBV24-1
j_call: TRBJ1-5
d_call: TRBD1
clone_size: many
cdr3_nt: TGTGCCACCAGTGCTTCGGACAGGGTGGGCAATCAGCCCCAGCATTTT
cdr3_aa: CATSASDRVGNQPQHF

v_call: TRBV6-5
j_call: TRBJ2-6
d_call: NA
clone_size: many
cdr3_nt: TGTGCCAGCAGTTACTACCAGGGGAGGGGGGCCAACGTCCTGACTTTC
cdr3_aa: CASSYYQGRGANVLTF

v_call: TRBV6-5
j_call: TRBJ1-1
d_call: NA
clone_size: many
cdr3_nt: TGTGCCAGCAGCGTCAGGGTAGTGGACACTGAAGCTTTCTTT
cdr3_aa: CASSVRVVDTEAFF

v_call: TRBV12-3/TRBV12-4
j_call: TRBJ1-5
d_call: NA
clone_size: many
cdr3_nt: TGTGCCAGCAGTTTAGGCGGGCAAACTAGCAATCAGCCCCAGCATTTT
cdr3_aa: CASSLGGQTSNQPQHF

v_call: TRBV11-2
j_call: TRBJ1-1
d_call: NA
clone_size: many
cdr3_nt: TGTGCCAGCATCACAGGGATGAGCACTGAAGCTTTCTTT
cdr3_aa: CASITGMSTEAFF

v_call: TRBV11-1
j_call: TRBJ2-6
d_call: NA
clone_size: NA
cdr3_nt: TGTGCCAGCACCTCGGGGAGGACGACTGGGGCCAACGTCCTGACTTTC
cdr3_aa: CASTSGRTTGANVLTF

v_call: TRBV6-5
j_call: TRBJ2-5
d_call: NA
clone_size: many
cdr3_nt: TGTGCCAGCAGTTACCAAAGGGGAGAGACCCAGTACTTC
cdr3_aa: CASSYQRGETQYF

v_call: TRBV3-1
j_call: TRBJ1-6
d_call: NA
clone_size: many
cdr3_nt: TGTGCCAGCCACAGGGAGAATTCACCCCTCCACTTT
cdr3_aa: CASHRENSPLHF

v_call: TRBV6-2/TRBV6-3
j_call: TRBJ2-5
d_call: NA
clone_size: NA
cdr3_nt: TGTGCCAGCAGCTCTTCGTATCTTGAGACCCAGTACTTC
cdr3_aa: CASSSSYLETQYF

v_call: TRBV6-1
j_call: TRBJ1-3
d_call: TRBD1
clone_size: once
cdr3_nt: TGTGCCAGCAACAACCGGGACAGGGCTGGAAACACCATATATTTT
cdr3_aa: CASNNRDRAGNTIYF

v_call: TRBV20-1
j_call: TRBJ2-7
d_call: NA
clone_size: NA
cdr3_nt: TGCAGTGCCCTAGCTGGGGACATATCCTACGAGCAGTACTTC
cdr3_aa: CSALAGDISYEQYF

v_call: TRBV13
j_call: TRBJ1-1
d_call: NA
clone_size: many
cdr3_nt: TGTGCCAGCAGCTCAGGACGGAGCACTGAAGCTTTCTTT
cdr3_aa: CASSSGRSTEAFF

v_call: TRBV4-1
j_call: TRBJ2-7
d_call: NA
clone_size: NA
cdr3_nt: TGCGCCAGCAGCCAAGCAACGGGACTCCAATACGAGCAGTACTTC
cdr3_aa: CASSQATGLQYEQYF

v_call: TRBV19
j_call: TRBJ1-1
d_call: NA
clone_size: many
cdr3_nt: TGTGCCAGTAGTACACAACCGAACACTGAAGCTTTCTTT
cdr3_aa: CASSTQPNTEAFF

v_call: TRBV20-1
j_call: TRBJ1-2
d_call: TRBD1
clone_size: many
cdr3_nt: TGCAGTGCCTTTACAGGGGTTTATGGCTACACCTTC
cdr3_aa: CSAFTGVYGYTF

v_call: TRBV6-1
j_call: TRBJ1-5
d_call: NA
clone_size: NA
cdr3_nt: TGTGCCAGCGGTGGACGGAGTCAGCCCCAGCATTTT
cdr3_aa: CASGGRSQPQHF

v_call: TRBV6-5
j_call: TRBJ2-7
d_call: NA
clone_size: many
cdr3_nt: TGTGCCAGCAGTTACTCTGGACAGTACTACGAGCAGTACTTC
cdr3_aa: CASSYSGQYYEQYF

v_call: TRBV7-9
j_call: TRBJ1-2
d_call: NA
clone_size: many
cdr3_nt: TGTGCCAGCAGCACCCCGGGGCCAGCTAACTATGGCTACACCTTC
cdr3_aa: CASSTPGPANYGYTF

v_call: TRBV7-3
j_call: TRBJ1-5
d_call: NA
clone_size: many
cdr3_nt: TGTGCCAGCAGCTTAAACCCGGGTACGAGCAATCAGCCCCAGCATTTT
cdr3_aa: CASSLNPGTSNQPQHF

v_call: TRBV24-1
j_call: TRBJ2-5
d_call: NA
clone_size: many
cdr3_nt: TGTGCCACCAGTGATCCCCGGGGAACCCAAGAGGCCCAGTACTTC
cdr3_aa: CATSDPRGTQEAQYF

v_call: TRBV4-1
j_call: TRBJ2-7
d_call: TRBD2
clone_size: many
cdr3_nt: TGCGCCAGCAGGAAACTAGCGGGGGGCCTGACCAGCTCCTACGAGCAGTACTTC
cdr3_aa: CASRKLAGGLTSSYEQYF

v_call: TRBV9
j_call: TRBJ2-5
d_call: NA
clone_size: many
cdr3_nt: TGTGCCAGCAGCGTAGGGACAAGCGAAGAGACCCAGTACTTC
cdr3_aa: CASSVGTSEETQYF